These 10 T cell receptor beta chains came from one sample sequenced in a study of blood T cells in healthy people across ages. Alongside a J-beta primer mix, a sample-barcoded 5' primer served in a second PCR lasting roughly 7 to 11 cycles. TCRdb reprocessed the 5' RACE reads with MiXCR, giving one entry per CDR3 protein. The table has 1.5 million to 2 million distinct CDR3 sequences, 49% seen once. The sequencing sample was made of blood. These receptors came from a woman in her forties in good health.

V and J are TRBV29-1 and TRBJ2-2; D is ambiguous. CDR1 and CDR2 from the germline V gene are SQVTM and ANQGSEA. CDR3 length equals 13 residues. Deletions cut 3 bases from V and 1 base from J, with 6 bases between. The CDR3 DNA reads TGCAGCGTTGAGTGGGGGAACACCGGGGAGCTGTTTTTT. This translates into CSVEWGNTGELFF.

The chain has TRBV4-3 and TRBJ2-1; 7 bases agree with TRBD1. Trimming cost V 1 base and J 1 base; bases outside gene matches: 7. The CDR3 totals 17 residues. Germline V gives CDR1 LGHNA, CDR2 YSLEER. The CDR3 DNA reads as TGCGCCAGCAGCCAAGTCCTAACAGGGGCTTCCTACAATGAGCAGTTCTTC. As protein: CASSQVLTGASYNEQFF.

The chain is built from TRBV7-2 and TRBJ2-3; 9 bases align to TRBD1. Trimming at V came to 5 bases and at J to 3 bases, leaving 9 bases not matched to a gene. This CDR3 region has 16 residues. Germline CDR1 is SGHTA and CDR2 is FQGNSA. The CDR3 loop reads CASSPSGQGATDTQYF. The CDR3 DNA reads as TGTGCCAGCAGCCCCTCGGGACAGGGAGCAACAGATACGCAGTATTTT.

This clonotype was recorded a few times. V usage is TRBV11-2 and J usage is TRBJ2-1; 9 nucleotides agree with TRBD2. V lost 0 bases and J lost 5; bases outside the gene matches: 8. Germline V lookup: CDR1 SGHAT, CDR2 FQNNGV. The CDR3 is 17 amino acids. CDR3 amino acids: CASSLEYGAGGDNEQFF. The CDR3 nucleotides read TGTGCCAGCAGCTTAGAGTATGGAGCGGGGGGAGACAATGAGCAGTTCTTC.

This clonotype came up once. The chain carries TRBV5-6 and TRBJ1-5, with D maybe TRBD1 (5 bases). CDR1 and CDR2 from the germline V gene are SGHDT and YYEEEE. This CDR3 contains 15 residues. V dropped 0 bases and J dropped 5 bases, with 12 bases sitting between them. The CDR3 DNA reads as TGTGCCAGCAGCTTGGGTCACGGGACTCATCAGCCCCAGCATTTT. Protein product: CASSLGHGTHQPQHF.

The V call is TRBV4-2, the J call TRBJ2-5, with D perhaps assigned TRBD1 or TRBD2 (5 bases each). The J call may not be correct, given that the DNA end is closer to TRBJ2-7. The CDR3 has 14 residues. Looked up from germline, CDR1 is LGHNA and CDR2 is YNFKEQ. The CDR3 region is CASSAQGYGDEQYF. In DNA, the CDR3 is TGTGCCAGCAGCGCCCAGGGTTACGGGGACGAGCAGTACTTC.

V and J are TRBV6-2 or TRBV6-3 and TRBJ2-4; 11 bases are a match to TRBD2. The end of the DNA aligns better with TRBJ2-7, so the J call may be wrong. The CDR3 sequence is 15 residues long. The germline CDR1 and CDR2 sequences are MNHEY and SVGEGT. CDR3 protein: CASRESSGGPYEQYF. CDR3 in DNA: TGTGCCAGCAGAGAATCTAGCGGGGGGCCCTACGAGCAGTACTTC.

This sequence joins TRBV29-1 and TRBJ2-1; TRBD2 might be the D (5 bases). CDR1 is SQVTM and CDR2 is ANQGSEA in the germline V gene. The CDR3 has 12 amino acids. With 2 bases removed from V and 9 bases from J, the gap between germline ends came to 11 bases. Here the CDR3 DNA reads TGCAGCGTTGAACGGGTTGGGAGTGAGCAGTTCTTC. Residues: CSVERVGSEQFF.

The rearrangement uses TRBV4-3 and TRBJ2-5, with 8 nucleotides matching TRBD1. Trimming at V came to 0 bases and at J to 7 bases, leaving 4 bases not matched to a gene. The CDR3 covers 14 residues. CDR1 is LGHNA, CDR2 YSLEER, per germline. This CDR3 reads CASSQDIGTGTQYF. CDR3 nucleotides: TGCGCCAGCAGCCAAGACATCGGGACAGGGACCCAGTACTTC.

This chain joins TRBV20-1 and TRBJ2-2; no firm D call. Trimming cost V 6 bases and J 1 base, with 6 bases left between them. Looked up from germline, CDR1 is DFQATT and CDR2 is SNEGSKA (reference sequence). This CDR3 is 12 amino acids long. The DNA for the CDR3 is TGCAGTGCCCTCAAGAACACCGGGGAGCTGTTTTTT. Its translation: CSALKNTGELFF.